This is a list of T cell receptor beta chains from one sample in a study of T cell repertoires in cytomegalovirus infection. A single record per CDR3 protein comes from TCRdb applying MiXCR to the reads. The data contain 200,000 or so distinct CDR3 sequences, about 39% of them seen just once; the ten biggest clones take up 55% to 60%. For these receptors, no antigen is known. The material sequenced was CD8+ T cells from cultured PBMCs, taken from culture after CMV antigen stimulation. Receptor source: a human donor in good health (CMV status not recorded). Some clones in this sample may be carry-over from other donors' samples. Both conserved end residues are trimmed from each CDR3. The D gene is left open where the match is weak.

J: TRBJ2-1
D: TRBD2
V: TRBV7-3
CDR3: ASSSTSGGDNNEQF

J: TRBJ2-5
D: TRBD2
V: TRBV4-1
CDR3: ASSQERGSRHETQY

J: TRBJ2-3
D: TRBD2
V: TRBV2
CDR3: ASSEPGLAGVIRTDTQY

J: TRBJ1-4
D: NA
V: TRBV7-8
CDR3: ASSHWGATNEKLF

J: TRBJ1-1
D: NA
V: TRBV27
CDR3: ASSYRPGANTEAF

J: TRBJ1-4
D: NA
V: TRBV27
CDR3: ASSPRQLNEKLF

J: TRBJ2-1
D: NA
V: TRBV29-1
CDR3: SVDNGQQF

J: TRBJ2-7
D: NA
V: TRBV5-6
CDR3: ASSFGRGSSYEQY

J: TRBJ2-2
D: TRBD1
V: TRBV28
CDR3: ASSLWRDRENRELF

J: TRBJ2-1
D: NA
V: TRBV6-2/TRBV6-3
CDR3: ASSYSDPEQF

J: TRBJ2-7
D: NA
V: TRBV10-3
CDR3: AASTSSYEQY

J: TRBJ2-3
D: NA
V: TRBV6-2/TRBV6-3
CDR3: ASTQGSQGWTDTQY

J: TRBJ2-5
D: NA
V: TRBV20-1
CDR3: SASLGDYQETQY

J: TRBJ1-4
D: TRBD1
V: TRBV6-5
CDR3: ASRNRDSSSTNEKLF

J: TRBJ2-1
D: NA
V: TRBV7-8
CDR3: ASSLGIHNEQF

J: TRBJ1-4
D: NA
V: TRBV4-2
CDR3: ASSQFGARANEKLF

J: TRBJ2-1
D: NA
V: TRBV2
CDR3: ASSVKAGHYLSDGF

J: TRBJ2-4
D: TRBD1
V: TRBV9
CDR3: ASSPRQGENIQY

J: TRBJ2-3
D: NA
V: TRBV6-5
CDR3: ASSYSSSGGPDTQY

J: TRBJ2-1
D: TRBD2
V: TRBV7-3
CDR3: ASSPSGGVGNEQF

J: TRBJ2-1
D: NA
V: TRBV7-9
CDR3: ASSPIVQGRRPDYNEQF

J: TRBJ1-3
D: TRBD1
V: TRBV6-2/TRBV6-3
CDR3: ASRRQGYGNTIY

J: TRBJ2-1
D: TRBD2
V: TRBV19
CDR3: ASSPWTSGSYYNEQF

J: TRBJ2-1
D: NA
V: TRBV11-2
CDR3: ASSLVPTLRTRYDEQF

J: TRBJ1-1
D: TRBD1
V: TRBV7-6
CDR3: ASSRGQGSSVVTEAF

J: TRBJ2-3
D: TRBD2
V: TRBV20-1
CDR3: SAREGLAGAPTDTQY

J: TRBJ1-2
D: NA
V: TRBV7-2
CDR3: ASRLQAHSNYGYT

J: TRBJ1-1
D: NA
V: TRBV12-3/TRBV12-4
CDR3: ASSLTWGTNTEAF

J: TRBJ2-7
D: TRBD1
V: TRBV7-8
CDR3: ASSPRETGGGGPY

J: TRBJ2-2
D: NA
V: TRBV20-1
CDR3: SARKPGVRSTGELF

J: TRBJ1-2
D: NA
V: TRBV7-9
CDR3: ASSSYDSGYT

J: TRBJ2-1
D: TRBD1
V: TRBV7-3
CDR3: ASSFRQGIYNEQF

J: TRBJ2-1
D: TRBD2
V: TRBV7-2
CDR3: ASSTGLAGGTPPKF

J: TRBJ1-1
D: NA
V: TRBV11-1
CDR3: ASSLGNRVTEAF

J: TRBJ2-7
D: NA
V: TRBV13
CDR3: ASILRGRAGTFSYEQY

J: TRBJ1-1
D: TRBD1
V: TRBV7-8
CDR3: ASSSTGGGYTEAF

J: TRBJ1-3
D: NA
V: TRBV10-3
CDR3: AITDGPGVGSGNTIY